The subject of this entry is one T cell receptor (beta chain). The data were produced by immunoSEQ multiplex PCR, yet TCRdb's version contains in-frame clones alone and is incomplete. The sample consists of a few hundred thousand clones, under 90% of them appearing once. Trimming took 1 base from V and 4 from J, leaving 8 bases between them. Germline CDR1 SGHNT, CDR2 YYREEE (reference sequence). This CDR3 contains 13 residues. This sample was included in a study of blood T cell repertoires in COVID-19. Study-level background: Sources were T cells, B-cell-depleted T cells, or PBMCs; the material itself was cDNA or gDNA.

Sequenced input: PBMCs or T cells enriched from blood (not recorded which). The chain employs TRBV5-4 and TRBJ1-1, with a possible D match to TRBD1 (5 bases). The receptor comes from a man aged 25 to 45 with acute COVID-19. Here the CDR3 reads CASSLQGGTEAFF. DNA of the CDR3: TGTGCCAGCAGCTTGCAGGGTGGCACTGAAGCTTTCTTT.